This T cell receptor beta chain emerged from a study of cytomegalovirus exposure and HLA in healthy donors. Points from the study as a whole: Presence/absence results assume similar sequencing depth per donor, which may not hold. Analyzed later, most CMV-associated TCR beta chains appeared HLA-restricted.

Between the trimmed V and J ends, which lost 4 bases and 4 bases, there was a span of 14 bases. Per the germline V gene, CDR1 is ENHRY and CDR2 is SYGVKD. This CDR3 contains 14 residues. Remarks on this clone: What it recognizes is unknown.

With 60 Vbeta and 13 Jbeta primers, the PCR was carried out. Sequenced by immunoSEQ multiplex PCR; TCRdb stores in-frame clones only, minus some. In the table there are some 100,000 clones, about four fifths of which are singletons. This clonotype originated in a female donor in good health and CMV-seropositive. Sample: PBMCs. The V call is TRBV10-3, the J call TRBJ2-7; tentatively, D is TRBD1 (7 bases). The CDR3 DNA reads as TGTGCCATCAGTGGATCAGGGGGAGGATACGAGCAGTACTTC. Its translation: CAISGSGGGYEQYF.